Following are 22 T cell receptor beta chains from one sample sequenced in a study of T cell changes during pregnancy in multiple sclerosis. The data were produced by immunoSEQ multiplex PCR, yet TCRdb's version contains in-frame clones alone and is incomplete. The data show about 71,000 clones, roughly nine tenths seen once. Sequencing used CD8+ T cells from peripheral blood mononuclear cells, obtained before pregnancy. All receptors derive from a female donor with multiple sclerosis, enrolled in a pregnancy study.

This sequence joins TRBV27 and TRBJ1-3; 7 nucleotides agree with TRBD1. Germline lookup yields CDR1 MNHEY and CDR2 SMNVEV (reference sequence). With 6 bases clipped from V and 4 bases from J, the junction kept 9 bases outside the gene matches. This CDR3 is 15 amino acids long. The CDR3 sequence is CASRPRGIGGNTIYF. In DNA, the CDR3 is TGTGCCAGCAGACCCAGGGGGATCGGAGGAAACACCATATATTTT.

V usage is TRBV7-9 and J usage is TRBJ2-1; TRBD2 agrees at 7 bases. The CDR3 contains 14 residues. With 3 bases clipped from V and 4 bases from J, the junction kept 3 bases outside the gene matches. From germline, CDR1 is SEHNR and CDR2 FQNEAQ (reference sequence). The CDR3 spells CASSFGGGYNEQFF. DNA for the CDR3: TGTGCCAGCAGCTTTGGGGGGGGTTACAATGAGCAGTTCTTC.

Written as DNA, the CDR3 is TGTGCCAGCAGCCCTTGGGGTAGCGACACAGATACGCAGTATTTT. This gives the protein CASSPWGSDTDTQYF. The chain combines TRBV7-6 with TRBJ2-3, with a weak D call TRBD2 (5 bases). This CDR3 contains 15 residues. V was clipped by 5 bases and J by 2 bases, with 14 bases between them. In germline, CDR1 is SGHVS, CDR2 FNYEAQ.

The chain is built from TRBV9 and TRBJ2-5; 7 bases match TRBD2. The CDR3 contains 13 residues. Germline V gives CDR1 SGDLS, CDR2 YYNGEE. With V trimmed by 3 bases and J by 3 bases, 2 bases remained unmatched. DNA for the CDR3: TGTGCCAGCAGCGGGGGGGGAGAAGAGACCCAGTACTTC. This gives the protein CASSGGGEETQYF. The complete variable domain, with remaining parts taken from reference TRBV9 and TRBJ2-5, reads DSGVTQTPKHLITATGQRVTLRCSPRSGDLSVYWYQQSLDQGLQFLIQYYNGEERAKGNILERFSAQQFPDLHSELNLSSLELGDSALYFCASSGGGEETQYFGPGTRLLVL.

The count of this clone is one. The chain couples TRBV6-1 to TRBJ1-5, with D maybe TRBD1 (6 bases). V was trimmed by 7 bases and J by 3 bases, leaving 13 bases between them. This CDR3 spans 14 amino acids. CDR1 is MNHNS, CDR2 SASEGT, per germline. CDR3 nucleotide sequence: TGTGCCAGCATCTCCAGGGGTTTCAATCAGCCCCAGCATTTT. As protein: CASISRGFNQPQHF.

This rearrangement joins TRBV7-6 to TRBJ1-1; tentatively, D is TRBD1 (6 bases). CDR1 is SGHVS, CDR2 FNYEAQ, per germline. This CDR3 has 13 amino acids. The V and J ends lost 5 bases and 1 base respectively, with 8 bases between them. Written as DNA, the CDR3 is TGTGCCAGCAGCCCACAGGGGAACACTGAAGCTTTCTTT. Its protein is CASSPQGNTEAFF.

The chain carries TRBV7-8 and TRBJ1-2; maybe TRBD1 (5 bases). Per the germline V gene, CDR1 is SGHVS and CDR2 is FQNEAQ. V was pared by 5 bases and J by 4 bases, with 17 bases between. The CDR3 is 15 residues long. The CDR3 here is CASSPTGDSVYGYTF. In DNA form, the CDR3 reads TGTGCCAGCAGCCCGACGGGGGATTCTGTCTATGGCTACACCTTC.

The chain combines TRBV7-6 with TRBJ2-7; a weak D match, TRBD2 (7 bases). The CDR3 sequence is 16 residues long. The germline CDR1 and CDR2 sequences are SGHVS and FNYEAQ. Trimming pared 5 bases from V and 5 bases from J, leaving 22 bases between. CDR3 coding DNA: TGTGCCAGCAGCCCTGGGGGGGGGCCGGGTGTAAACGAGCAGTACTTC. This gives the protein CASSPGGGPGVNEQYF.

The chain uses TRBV27 and TRBJ2-1; 11 bases agree with TRBD2. Germline V gene sequence: CDR1 MNHEY, CDR2 SMNVEV (reference sequence). V was pared by 8 bases and J by 4 bases, with 1 base of the junction left unmatched. The CDR3 spans 13 residues. In DNA form, the CDR3 reads TGTGCCAGCGGACTAGCGGGTTACAATGAGCAGTTCTTC. It translates to CASGLAGYNEQFF.

This chain connects TRBV6-1 to TRBJ1-5; D is undetermined. Looked up from germline, CDR1 is MNHNS and CDR2 is SASEGT. CDR3 length equals 14 residues. The ends were cut back, 6 bases at V and 8 bases at J, with 17 bases in the middle. CDR3 region: CASSGGILGEPQHF. The CDR3 coding sequence is TGTGCCAGCAGCGGAGGGATCTTGGGTGAGCCCCAGCATTTT.

The rearrangement uses TRBV6-4 and TRBJ2-1; D unresolved. CDR1 and CDR2 (germline): MRHNA, SNTAGT. This CDR3 comprises 16 residues. Deletions cut 10 bases from V and 4 bases from J, with 23 bases between. The CDR3 here is CATQNPSPQHYNEQFF. In DNA form, the CDR3 reads TGTGCCACCCAAAATCCGTCCCCCCAACATTACAATGAGCAGTTCTTC.

The chain joins TRBV27 to TRBJ2-1, with 8 bases matching TRBD2. The length of the CDR3 is 14 residues. With 7 bases clipped from V and 7 bases from J, the junction kept 9 bases outside the gene matches. Looked up from germline, CDR1 is MNHEY and CDR2 is SMNVEV (reference sequence). Here the CDR3 reads CASTVGGGRNEQFF. CDR3 sequence (DNA): TGTGCCAGCACCGTCGGCGGGGGGAGGAATGAGCAGTTCTTC.

This chain links TRBV11-2 with TRBJ1-1, with D maybe TRBD1 (6 bases). Per the germline V gene, CDR1 is SGHAT and CDR2 is FQNNGV. The ends were cut back, 2 bases at V and 4 bases at J, with 11 bases in the middle. The CDR3 loop spans 14 amino acids. DNA for the CDR3: TGTGCCAGCAGCTTACGGCAGGGGCTCACTGAAGCTTTCTTT. It encodes CASSLRQGLTEAFF.

The V and J genes are TRBV29-1 and TRBJ2-1; 7 bases align to TRBD1. This CDR3 region has 14 residues. Trimming took 6 bases from V and 0 from J; bases not matched to a gene: 5. CDR1 and CDR2 from the germline V gene are SQVTM and ANQGSEA. The CDR3 here is CSVPRDSSYNEQFF. The CDR3 DNA is TGCAGCGTCCCGAGGGACAGCTCCTACAATGAGCAGTTCTTC.

The CDR3 DNA is TGCAGTGCTAGTCCCAGGTACGAGCAGTACTTC. This codes for CSASPRYEQYF. This chain connects TRBV20-1 to TRBJ2-7; D call uncertain. Per germline, CDR1 DFQATT and CDR2 SNEGSKA (reference sequence). V was shortened by 3 bases and J by 4 bases, with 7 bases between the two germline ends. This CDR3 contains 11 residues.

The chain combines TRBV9 with TRBJ2-3; perhaps TRBD1 as D (6 bases). V was pared by 0 bases and J by 4 bases, with 12 bases between. CDR3 length equals 15 residues. Germline CDR1 is SGDLS and CDR2 is YYNGEE. The CDR3 nucleotides are TGTGCCAGCAGCGTAGAGGACAGTTCTGCAGATACGCAGTATTTT. This gives the protein CASSVEDSSADTQYF. Full variable domain (outside the CDR3, taken from reference TRBV9 and TRBJ2-3): DSGVTQTPKHLITATGQRVTLRCSPRSGDLSVYWYQQSLDQGLQFLIQYYNGEERAKGNILERFSAQQFPDLHSELNLSSLELGDSALYFCASSVEDSSADTQYFGPGTRLTVL.

This rearrangement joins TRBV4-1 to TRBJ1-4, with TRBD1 matching 8 bases. The V gene end was trimmed by 1 base and the J gene end by 2 bases; junction bases not matched to a gene: 0. This CDR3 is 15 amino acids long. CDR1 and CDR2 (germline): MGHRA, YSYEKL. The DNA of the CDR3 is TGCGCCAGCAGCCAAGGGACAGGGACTAATGAAAAACTGTTTTTT. As protein: CASSQGTGTNEKLFF.

This chain's CDR3 is CASSSTGAGTDTQYF. The CDR3 coding sequence is TGTGCCAGCAGCTCGACAGGGGCCGGCACAGATACGCAGTATTTT. The chain couples TRBV7-3 to TRBJ2-3; 8 nucleotides match TRBD1. The V segment lost 4 bases and the J segment 1 base; nucleotides outside the gene matches: 4. The CDR3 spans 15 residues. CDR1 is SGHTA and CDR2 is FQGTGA in the germline V gene.

The chain has TRBV10-3 and TRBJ1-3, with D unresolved. Germline V gene sequence: CDR1 ENHRY, CDR2 SYGVKD. V lost 0 bases to trimming and J lost 3 bases, with 9 bases between them. The CDR3 has 15 residues. The chain's CDR3 is CAISESLGGGNTIYF. The CDR3 bases are TGTGCCATCAGTGAGTCGTTGGGAGGTGGAAACACCATATATTTT.

V is TRBV19 and J is TRBJ1-1, with no clear D. This CDR3 spans 15 amino acids. V was cut by 7 bases and J by 3 bases, with 18 bases left in between. Germline V gene data show CDR1 as LNHDA and CDR2 as SQIVND (reference sequence). The CDR3 nucleotides read TGTGCCAGTACGGTCTGGGGAGGGTCGGACACTGAAGCTTTCTTT. Protein product: CASTVWGGSDTEAFF. The variable domain in full, completed from reference TRBV19 and TRBJ1-1, reads DGGITQSPKYLFRKEGQNVTLSCEQNLNHDAMYWYRQDPGQGLRLIYYSQIVNDFQKGDIAEGYSVSREKKESFPLTVTSAQKNPTAFYLCASTVWGGSDTEAFFGQGTRLTVV.

This chain joins TRBV19 and TRBJ1-1, with D possibly matching TRBD1 (6 bases). The CDR3 runs to 14 residues. The ends were cut back, 0 bases at V and 6 bases at J, with 11 bases in the middle. Germline-derived CDR1 and CDR2 are LNHDA and SQIVND (reference sequence). CDR3 in amino acids: CASSIEGAVAEAFF. DNA of the CDR3: TGTGCCAGTAGTATAGAGGGGGCAGTTGCTGAAGCTTTCTTT.

J is TRBJ1-2 and V is TRBV5-1; 9 bases are shared with TRBD1. The CDR3 has 14 amino acids. CDR1 is SGHRS, CDR2 YFSETQ, per germline. Trimming took 4 bases from V and 8 from J; bases not matched to a gene: 9. The CDR3 DNA sequence: TGCGCCAGCAGCGCACAGGGACAGGGCGGCGGCTACACCTTC. It specifies CASSAQGQGGGYTF.